The source of this TCR beta chain is a study of blood T cell repertoires in COVID-19. Study summary: Sites across the United States, Italy and Spain contributed samples from acute and convalescent COVID-19.

The protocol was immunoSEQ multiplex PCR, while the TCRdb copy is restricted to in-frame clones and leaves out a portion. The sample lists approximately 270,000 clones; 70% to 90% were seen once. The CDR3 has 13 residues. Trimming cost V 3 bases and J 4 bases, with 10 bases left between them. The receptor's source is a woman between 70 and 85 years old with acute or convalescent COVID-19. V and J are TRBV12-3 or TRBV12-4 and TRBJ2-7; D possibly corresponds to TRBD1 (6 bases). The sample was peripheral blood. CDR3 sequence (DNA): TGTGCCAGCAGTTTTTGGACAGTTTACGAGCAGTACTTC. Translating gives CASSFWTVYEQYF.